These 27 T cell receptor beta chains came from one sample sequenced in a study of cytomegalovirus exposure and HLA in healthy donors. The PCR used 60 Vbeta and 13 Jbeta primers. Generated by immunoSEQ multiplex PCR, the TCRdb table keeps only in-frame clones and is missing some. This repertoire shows about 43,000 clones, approximately 75% found once; its top ten account for 1.4%. Source material: PBMCs. These receptors came from a man aged 30 to 45 in good health and CMV-seronegative.

The CDR3 nucleotides read TGCGCCAGCAGCTTAAGACAGGGGGCGTTCCATGAGCAGTTCTTC. Translating it yields CASSLRQGAFHEQFF. This chain connects TRBV5-1 to TRBJ2-1, with 10 bases fitting TRBD1. V shed 2 bases, J shed 8 bases, and the junction held 7 bases outside the gene matches. Germline CDR1 is SGHRS and CDR2 is YFSETQ. CDR3 length: 15 residues.

The rearrangement joins TRBV7-9 to TRBJ2-1, with TRBD2 matching 7 bases. With 0 bases clipped from V and 2 bases from J, the junction kept 10 bases outside the gene matches. CDR1 and CDR2 from the germline V gene are SEHNR and FQNEAQ (reference sequence). This CDR3 has 18 residues. This CDR3 is CASSLASAWEGAYNEQFF. For the CDR3, the DNA is TGTGCCAGCAGCTTAGCGTCTGCGTGGGAGGGCGCCTACAATGAGCAGTTCTTC.

This chain's CDR3 is CASSPGGTGSTQYF. The CDR3, as DNA: TGTGCCAGCAGCCCCGGGGGGACAGGGTCGACCCAGTACTTC. V and J are TRBV7-7 and TRBJ2-5; the match to TRBD1 covers 9 bases. This CDR3 region has 14 residues. Germline V lookup: CDR1 SSHAT, CDR2 FNYEAQ (reference sequence). V was pared by 5 bases and J by 7 bases, with 8 bases of the junction left unmatched.

The genes are TRBV11-3 and TRBJ2-5; D is uncertain. V dropped 5 bases and J dropped 2 bases, with 12 bases sitting between them. Germline CDR1 is SGHNT and CDR2 is YENEEA. There are 14 residues in the CDR3. In DNA form, the CDR3 reads TGTGCCAGCAGCCCCCGCGAGGCACAAGAGACCCAGTACTTC. Protein sequence: CASSPREAQETQYF.

There are a few counts of this clone. J is TRBJ2-3 and V is TRBV10-2; 8 positions agree with TRBD2. The germline V gene has CDR1 WSHSY and CDR2 SAAADI. Trimming removed 6 bases from V and 3 bases from J; junction bases left unmatched: 5. The length of the CDR3 is 14 residues. CDR3 amino acids: CASRVAGGTDTQYF. In nucleotides, the CDR3 is TGCGCCAGCAGGGTGGCGGGAGGTACAGATACGCAGTATTTT.

This chain joins TRBV4-2 and TRBJ2-1, with D possibly TRBD2 on 5 matching bases. The CDR3 extends over 14 amino acids. From germline, CDR1 is LGHNA and CDR2 YNFKEQ. V was shortened by 1 base and J by 15 bases, with 19 bases between the two germline ends. Here the CDR3 reads CASSQGTLGRGWFF. The CDR3 region has the DNA TGTGCCAGCAGCCAAGGGACCTTGGGCCGGGGTTGGTTCTTC.

V gene TRBV5-1 combines with J gene TRBJ1-4, with 7 bases identical to TRBD1. With V trimmed by 3 bases and J by 6 bases, 5 bases remained unmatched. CDR1 SGHRS and CDR2 YFSETQ come from the germline V gene. CDR3 length: 14 amino acids. Written as DNA, the CDR3 is TGCGCCAGCAGCTACGGACAGGAATATGAAAAACTGTTTTTT. It specifies CASSYGQEYEKLFF.

CDR3: CASSPGHSNEQFF. Here the CDR3 DNA reads TGTGCCAGCAGCCCAGGACATTCGAATGAGCAGTTCTTC. The chain couples TRBV5-5 to TRBJ2-1; a weak D match, TRBD1 (5 bases). This CDR3 contains 13 residues. In germline, CDR1 is SGHKS, CDR2 YYEKEE (reference sequence). The V gene lost 4 bases and the J gene lost 7 bases, with 12 bases spanning the gap.

The chain links TRBV5-4 to TRBJ2-7; 12 nucleotides line up with TRBD2. Germline values: CDR1 SGHNT, CDR2 YYREEE (reference sequence). The CDR3 length is 15 residues. V shed 4 bases and J 3 bases; nucleotides not matched to a gene: 5. The CDR3 loop reads CASSPSSGRDYEQYF. The CDR3, as DNA: TGTGCCAGCAGCCCGTCTAGCGGGAGGGACTACGAGCAGTACTTC.

There are a few counts of this clone. The chain joins TRBV6-5 to TRBJ1-1; TRBD1 might be the D (5 bases). The germline V gene has CDR1 MNHEY and CDR2 SVGAGI. Trimming removed 5 bases at V and 11 bases at J, with 12 bases between. The length of the CDR3 is 11 residues. In nucleotides, the CDR3 is TGTGCCAGCAGTCAGGGCCCCGGGGCTTTCTTT. Protein sequence: CASSQGPGAFF.

J is TRBJ1-5 and V is TRBV29-1, with D tentatively TRBD1 (5 bases). Germline values: CDR1 SQVTM, CDR2 ANQGSEA. This CDR3 has 14 residues. V lost 7 bases to trimming and J lost 5 bases, with 18 bases between them. CDR3 sequence (DNA): TGCAGCGACGCCCGGTGCGGGGGGGATCAGCCCCAGCATTTT. Its translation: CSDARCGGDQPQHF.

The chain joins TRBV6-4 to TRBJ2-3; maybe TRBD2 (6 bases). Germline V CDR1 and CDR2: MRHNA, SNTAGT. CDR3 length: 15 residues. Trimming shortened V by 6 bases and J by 0 bases, and 13 bases separated the two germline ends. The CDR3 DNA follows: TGTGCCAGCAGAAGCCGGGACTTGAGCACAGATACGCAGTATTTT. The encoded protein is CASRSRDLSTDTQYF.

The chain links TRBV19 to TRBJ2-7; a possible D gene is TRBD1 (5 bases). The germline CDR1 and CDR2 sequences are LNHDA and SQIVND (reference sequence). This CDR3 spans 11 amino acids. V was trimmed by 6 bases and J by 7 bases, leaving 10 bases between them. Written as DNA, the CDR3 is TGTGCCAGTAGAAAGTCAGGGGAGCAGTACTTC. Translating gives CASRKSGEQYF.

The V and J genes are TRBV5-1 and TRBJ2-3; D possibly corresponds to TRBD1 (5 bases). Per germline, CDR1 SGHRS and CDR2 YFSETQ. Trimming took 7 bases from V and 5 from J, leaving 20 bases between them. The CDR3 sequence is 15 residues long. DNA of the CDR3: TGCGCCAGCCTCCTCACTCCCAGGGATCTAGATACGCAGTATTTT. It encodes CASLLTPRDLDTQYF.

This chain links TRBV10-3 with TRBJ2-3, with unresolved D. The CDR3 totals 13 residues. CDR1 and CDR2 (germline): ENHRY, SYGVKD. V lost 8 bases and J lost 1, with 10 bases in between. CDR3 bases: TGTGCCATCGGCAATCAAGGCACAGATACGCAGTATTTT. This codes for CAIGNQGTDTQYF.

This clone was counted once. The V call is TRBV11-2, the J call TRBJ1-5; weak D call: TRBD1 (5 bases). CDR1 is SGHAT and CDR2 is FQNNGV in the germline V gene. V shed 5 bases and J shed 6 bases, with 11 bases lying between them. The CDR3 contains 13 residues. CDR3 protein: CASSPGVSQPQHF. The CDR3 DNA reads TGTGCCAGCAGCCCGGGGGTAAGTCAGCCCCAGCATTTT. Complete variable domain (other parts from reference TRBV11-2 and TRBJ1-5): EAGVAQSPRYKIIEKRQSVAFWCNPISGHATLYWYQQILGQGPKLLIQFQNNGVVDDSQLPKDRFSAERLKGVDSTLKIQPAKLEDSAVYLCASSPGVSQPQHFGDGTRLSIL.

The chain uses TRBV5-1 and TRBJ2-1; 8 positions match TRBD1. Germline V gene lookup returns CDR1 SGHRS and CDR2 YFSETQ. With 2 bases clipped from V and 5 bases from J, the junction kept 9 bases outside the gene matches. The CDR3 sequence is 16 residues long. This CDR3 is CASSFKSGQGNNEQFF. The CDR3 DNA is TGCGCCAGCAGCTTTAAGTCCGGACAGGGTAACAATGAGCAGTTCTTC.

The V and J genes are TRBV5-1 and TRBJ2-5; no firm D call. With 1 base removed from V and 3 bases from J, the gap between germline ends came to 13 bases. The CDR3 consists of 15 residues. Germline CDR1 is SGHRS and CDR2 is YFSETQ. In DNA form, the CDR3 reads TGCGCCAGCAGCTTGTCGTGGCTCGTCAAAGAGACCCAGTACTTC. Amino acids: CASSLSWLVKETQYF.

The chain is built from TRBV5-6 and TRBJ2-2, with D tentatively TRBD2 (5 bases). The germline CDR1 and CDR2 sequences are SGHDT and YYEEEE. This CDR3 has 15 residues. Trimming stripped 1 base from V and 0 bases from J, with 7 bases between. The CDR3 DNA is TGTGCCAGCAGCTTGAGACTAACGAACACCGGGGAGCTGTTTTTT. This sequence encodes CASSLRLTNTGELFF.

Only a few counts were recorded for this clone. In nucleotides, the CDR3 is TGTGCCAGCAGCTTAGGGGGGACTAGCGGGAGGCGCAGTGAGCAGTTCTTC. Translated: CASSLGGTSGRRSEQFF. The rearrangement links TRBV7-2 to TRBJ2-1; TRBD2 aligns across 15 bases. This CDR3 comprises 17 residues. V was pared by 1 base and J by 9 bases, with 7 bases of the junction left unmatched. CDR1 is SGHTA and CDR2 is FQGNSA in the germline V gene.

The V gene is TRBV5-1, the J gene TRBJ2-3; TRBD2 agrees at 9 bases. The CDR3 totals 17 residues. CDR1 is SGHRS, CDR2 YFSETQ, per germline. V lost 3 bases, J lost 4 bases, and 12 bases stayed unmatched. Here the CDR3 reads CASSYTHRAGGADTQYF. As DNA, the CDR3 is TGCGCCAGCAGCTACACCCACAGGGCGGGAGGGGCAGATACGCAGTATTTT.

The chain uses TRBV10-1 and TRBJ1-1; the match to TRBD1 covers 8 bases. CDR3 size: 14 residues. Per germline, CDR1 WNHNN and CDR2 SYGVQD (reference sequence). Losses at the gene ends were 6 bases for V and 1 base for J; bases not matched to a gene: 4. CDR3 nucleotides: TGCGCCAGCAGCCCGACAGGGGCGAACACTGAAGCTTTCTTT. This codes for CASSPTGANTEAFF.

The V and J genes are TRBV4-3 and TRBJ1-1; maybe TRBD1 (5 bases). This CDR3 has 18 amino acids. Trimming pared 0 bases from V and 3 bases from J, leaving 20 bases between. Germline CDR1 LGHNA, CDR2 YSLEER. The CDR3: CASSQEEGLGQGDTEAFF. The CDR3 DNA reads TGCGCCAGCAGCCAAGAGGAGGGTCTTGGTCAGGGAGACACTGAAGCTTTCTTT.

V usage is TRBV4-2 and J usage is TRBJ2-3, with D perhaps TRBD1 (5 bases). Germline loops: CDR1 LGHNA, CDR2 YNFKEQ. This CDR3 spans 14 amino acids. V was trimmed by 0 bases and J by 2 bases, leaving 6 bases between them. The CDR3 protein is CASSQDGATDTQYF. CDR3 DNA: TGTGCCAGCAGCCAAGATGGGGCCACAGATACGCAGTATTTT.

A remark on this clone: Germline and junction disagree at one end, which may indicate a read error. The same CDR3 also results from other DNA sequences found in this sample. The genes are TRBV27 and TRBJ1-2; D possibly corresponds to TRBD1 (5 bases). The CDR3 extends over 15 amino acids. The germline V gene has CDR1 MNHEY and CDR2 SMNVEV (reference sequence). DNA of the CDR3: TGTGCCAGCAGTCCCCAACAGGTGACTAGGGATGGCTACACCTTT. This sequence encodes CASSPQQVTRDGYTF.

The chain uses TRBV6-5 and TRBJ2-3, with D perhaps TRBD2 (6 bases). Germline V gives CDR1 MNHEY, CDR2 SVGAGI. The CDR3 contains 15 residues. V was trimmed by 0 bases and J by 5 bases, leaving 12 bases between them. CDR3 coding DNA: TGTGCCAGCAGTTACTCGGCGGGAACGGTAGATACGCAGTATTTT. It yields the protein CASSYSAGTVDTQYF.

This clone has just a few counts. This chain connects TRBV18 to TRBJ2-7, with D perhaps matching TRBD2 (6 bases). This CDR3 is 16 amino acids long. Germline V gene sequence: CDR1 KGHSH, CDR2 LQKENI. Trimming cost V 3 bases and J 2 bases, with 17 bases left between them. The CDR3 is CASSPGPGDITYEQYF. The CDR3 DNA follows: TGTGCCAGCTCACCCGGCCCGGGGGATATAACCTACGAGCAGTACTTC.